The clone carrying this T cell receptor (beta chain) was counted between two and nine times. Antigen specificity is unknown. The CDR3 is 16 amino acids. V dropped 2 bases and J dropped 0 bases, with 11 bases sitting between them. Germline V gene lookup returns CDR1 MNHEY and CDR2 SMNVEV (reference sequence). The entry originates in a study of vaccination and CD4 T cells after COVID-19. About the research overall: Convalescent patients gave post-COVID blood a median approximately 100 days post-diagnosis, range 35 to 161. Convalescent patients, three in number, were sampled at day 14 and days 161 to 241 post-vaccination. No peptide, an HIV-1 Nef pool, or a CEFX pool was what each control culture received.

Time point given: late sampling 161 to 241 days after vaccination in three convalescent patients. Treatment given: approximately nine-day PBMC culture with coronavirus spike peptide pools or control peptides (ViraFEST assay). Sequenced with the Oncomine TCR Beta short-read assay was DNA taken from cultured CD4+ T cells. Each CDR3 protein gets one entry after TCRdb re-called the PCR reads with MiXCR. The sample yields around 16,000 distinct CDR3 sequences, roughly 50% seen once. The sequence derives from a human donor who had recovered from COVID-19. The genes are TRBV27 and TRBJ2-1; D ambiguous. The source was CD4+ T cells from blood, cultured in vitro, collected about 7 months after SARS-CoV-2 vaccination. In DNA form, the CDR3 reads TGTGCCAGCAGTTTACCCCCCCCTAGCTCCTACAATGAGCAGTTCTTC. Its translation: CASSLPPPSSYNEQFF.